These 11 T cell receptor beta chains were sequenced from one sample in a study of T cell responses to AZD1222 COVID-19 vaccine. Only in-frame clones appear in the TCRdb table, and some are missing; sequencing was by immunoSEQ multiplex PCR. The sample records some 54,000 clones, approximately 90% being singletons. Sequencing was performed on peripheral blood, taken on day 0 of AZD1222 vaccination. These receptors all come from an adult in good health.

The CDR3 bases are TGCGCCAGCAGCACGTCGAGGGGCACCTACGAGCAGTACTTC. It is translated as CASSTSRGTYEQYF. This chain connects TRBV4-1 to TRBJ2-7; either TRBD1 or TRBD2 may supply D (5 bases each). CDR3 length equals 14 residues. V was pared by 5 bases and J by 2 bases, with 13 bases between. Germline V CDR1 and CDR2: MGHRA, YSYEKL.

Remarks on this clone: The sample contains more than one DNA sequence encoding this CDR3. The chain couples TRBV6-5 to TRBJ2-7; TRBD1 agrees at 11 bases. Germline V CDR1 and CDR2: MNHEY, SVGAGI. The V and J ends lost 0 bases and 4 bases, in that order; junction bases with no gene match: 2. CDR3 length equals 15 residues. CDR3 DNA sequence: TGTGCCAGCAGTTACTCCGGGACAGGGGGTTACGAGCAGTACTTC. Its protein product is CASSYSGTGGYEQYF.

The chain employs TRBV19 and TRBJ2-3, with no clear D. Germline CDR1 and CDR2: LNHDA and SQIVND (reference sequence). The CDR3 loop spans 12 amino acids. The V end was cut by 4 bases, the J end by 2 bases, with 4 bases between. DNA for the CDR3: TGTGCCAGTAGTACCAACACAGATACGCAGTATTTT. Translated, it gives CASSTNTDTQYF.

The J gene is TRBJ1-1, the V gene TRBV10-1, with 8 bases fitting TRBD1. V lost 3 bases, J lost 8 bases, and 5 bases stayed unmatched. The CDR3 is 13 residues long. The germline gives CDR1 WNHNN, CDR2 SYGVQD (reference sequence). CDR3 protein: CASSERTGQEAFF. The CDR3 coding sequence is TGCGCCAGCAGTGAACGGACAGGGCAAGAAGCTTTCTTT.

The chain employs TRBV10-3 and TRBJ2-5; 8 bases match TRBD2. Trimming took 10 bases from V and 13 from J; bases not matched to a gene: 20. Per the germline V gene, CDR1 is ENHRY and CDR2 is SYGVKD. The CDR3 is made up of 14 amino acids. Here the CDR3 reads CATALESGGKWRYF. In nucleotides, the CDR3 is TGTGCCACTGCCCTCGAAAGCGGGGGAAAGTGGCGGTACTTC.

The chain links TRBV14 to TRBJ1-1, with D possibly TRBD1 on 5 matching bases. V dropped 0 bases and J dropped 4 bases, with 12 bases sitting between them. The CDR3 length is 15 residues. Germline V gene sequence: CDR1 SGHDN, CDR2 FVKESK. The CDR3 here is CASSQEAGWGTEAFF. The CDR3 DNA reads TGTGCCAGCAGCCAAGAAGCAGGGTGGGGCACTGAAGCTTTCTTT.

CDR3 sequence: CASSFGTGGNTIYF. In nucleotides, the CDR3 is TGCGCCAGCAGCTTCGGGACGGGAGGAAACACCATATATTTT. The V call is TRBV5-1, the J call TRBJ1-3; D may be TRBD1 (5 bases). Trimming removed 2 bases at V and 4 bases at J, with 10 bases between. This CDR3 region has 14 residues. Germline CDR1 and CDR2: SGHRS and YFSETQ.

The rearrangement uses TRBV6-5 and TRBJ1-4, with D possibly TRBD1 on 5 matching bases. Germline V gene data show CDR1 as MNHEY and CDR2 as SVGAGI. This CDR3 is 14 amino acids long. V was trimmed by 4 bases and J by 3 bases, leaving 9 bases between them. CDR3 sequence: CASSWQGPNEKLFF. The CDR3 DNA follows: TGTGCCAGCAGTTGGCAGGGTCCTAATGAAAAACTGTTTTTT.

The rearrangement joins TRBV2 to TRBJ2-3, with 7 positions matching TRBD1. CDR3 size: 18 residues. From germline, CDR1 is SNHLY and CDR2 FYNNEI. V gave up 6 bases and J gave up 0 bases; unmatched junction bases: 15. CDR3 sequence reads: CASRLRDRVPTSTDTQYF. Written as DNA, the CDR3 is TGTGCCAGCAGACTCCGGGACAGAGTACCAACTAGCACAGATACGCAGTATTTT.

This rearrangement joins TRBV7-2 to TRBJ2-7; D is undetermined. The CDR3 covers 16 residues. Trimming cost V 5 bases and J 3 bases, with 20 bases left between them. Germline assignment: CDR1 SGHTA and CDR2 FQGNSA. The CDR3 loop is CASSKSLGRAFYEQYF. In nucleotides, the CDR3 is TGTGCCAGCAGCAAAAGTCTCGGAAGGGCATTCTACGAGCAGTACTTC.

The CDR3 nucleotides are TGTGCCAGCAGTACCAGGGGGCACTCTGGAAACACCATATATTTT. It is translated as CASSTRGHSGNTIYF. V and J are TRBV5-4 and TRBJ1-3; 8 nucleotides line up with TRBD1. J lost 0 bases, V lost 5 bases, and 4 bases had no gene match. From germline, CDR1 is SGHNT and CDR2 YYREEE (reference sequence). CDR3 length: 15 residues.